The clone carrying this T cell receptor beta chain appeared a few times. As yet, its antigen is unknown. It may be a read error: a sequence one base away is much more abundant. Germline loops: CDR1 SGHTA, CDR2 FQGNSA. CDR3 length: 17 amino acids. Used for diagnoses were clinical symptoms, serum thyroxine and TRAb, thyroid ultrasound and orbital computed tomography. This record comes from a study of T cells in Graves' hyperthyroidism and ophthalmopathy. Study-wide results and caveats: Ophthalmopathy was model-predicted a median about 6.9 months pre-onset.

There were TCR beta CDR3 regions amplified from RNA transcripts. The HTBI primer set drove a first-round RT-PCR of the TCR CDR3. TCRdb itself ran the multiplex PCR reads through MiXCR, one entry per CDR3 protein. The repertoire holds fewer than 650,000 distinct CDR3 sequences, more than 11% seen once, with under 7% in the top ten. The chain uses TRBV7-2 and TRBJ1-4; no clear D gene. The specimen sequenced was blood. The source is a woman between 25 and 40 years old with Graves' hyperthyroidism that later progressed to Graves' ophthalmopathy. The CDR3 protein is CASSRGGPLSTNGKLFF. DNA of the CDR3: TGTGCCAGCAGCCGAGGAGGTCCCCTTTCAACTAATGGAAAACTGTTTTTT.